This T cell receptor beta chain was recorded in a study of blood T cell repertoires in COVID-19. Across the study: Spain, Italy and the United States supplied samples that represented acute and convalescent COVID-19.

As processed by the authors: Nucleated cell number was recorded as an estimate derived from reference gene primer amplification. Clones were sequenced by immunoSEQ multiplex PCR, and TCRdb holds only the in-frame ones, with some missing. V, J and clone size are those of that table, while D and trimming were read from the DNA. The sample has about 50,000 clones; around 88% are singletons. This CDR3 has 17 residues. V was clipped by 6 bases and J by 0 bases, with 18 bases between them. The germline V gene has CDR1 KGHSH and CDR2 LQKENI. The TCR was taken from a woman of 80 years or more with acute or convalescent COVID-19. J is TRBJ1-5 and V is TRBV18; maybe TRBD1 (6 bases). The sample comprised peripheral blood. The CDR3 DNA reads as TGTGCCAGCTCTGAGGACAGCCTCACCTATAGCAATCAGCCCCAGCATTTT. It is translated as CASSEDSLTYSNQPQHF.